In its sample, the clone carrying this T cell receptor (beta chain) was seen many times. TCRdb passed the PCR reads through MiXCR, listing each CDR3 protein once. The sample has 490,000 or so distinct CDR3 sequences, less than 30% seen once; the top ten hold approximately 0.8%. CDR1 and CDR2 (germline): SGHAT, FQNNGV. Trimming stripped 0 bases from V and 0 bases from J, with 11 bases between. The CDR3 length is 16 residues. For naive CD8 T cells, sorting used the CD8+CD4-CCR7+CD45RA+ phenotype. The sample originates from a study of molecular identifiers for immune sequencing clone quantification. The clonotype was recovered from a human donor in good health. Some libraries in this study had Jurkat cell RNA spiked in. The chain recombines TRBV11-2 with TRBJ1-1, with D unclear. The specimen sequenced was naive CD8+ T cells from blood, with Jurkat cell RNA spiked in. The subset was: FACS-sorted CD8+CD4-CCR7+CD45RA+ naive T cells. This CDR3 is CASSLDLFSMNTEAFF. CDR3 nucleotides: TGTGCCAGCAGCTTAGATCTCTTCAGCATGAACACTGAAGCTTTCTTT.